This TCR beta chain derives from a study of T cells in Graves' hyperthyroidism and ophthalmopathy. TCR beta CDR3 sequences were amplified from RNA transcripts. The HTBI primer set was used in a first-round RT-PCR of the TCR CDR3. TCRdb reprocessed the multiplex PCR reads with MiXCR, giving one entry per CDR3 protein. The sample includes approximately 600,000 distinct CDR3 sequences, about 14% seen only once; the top ten take approximately 4.3%. The table lists this clonotype with many counts. Sequenced: blood. The sequence was collected from a middle-aged woman with Graves' ophthalmopathy.

The CDR3 spells CASSDRVDYEQYF. The CDR3 DNA follows: TGTGCCAGCAGTGATAGGGTTGACTACGAGCAGTACTTC. The chain combines TRBV2 with TRBJ2-7; D remains unclear. CDR1 is SNHLY and CDR2 is FYNNEI in the germline V gene. The CDR3 length is 13 residues. V gave up 3 bases and J gave up 3 bases, with 9 bases separating them.